This entry is about one T cell receptor beta chain. In its sample, this clonotype was seen many times. What antigen it recognizes has not been identified. Per-nucleotide qualities are absent, and no much larger clonotype sits a single base away. This sample was sequenced with an Illumina HiSeq 2500. Quantitative 5'-RACE with molecular barcodes was the method used to prepare the TCR beta libraries. The study's processing was this. A new computational method based on a probabilistic model of VDJ rearrangement was used to identify disease-linked TCR variants. Through fastp at Q25 and MiXCR, TCRdb rebuilt clones from the public reads, retaining in-frame beta chains. Identical CDR3 protein sequences are pooled into one entry, listed with their most common genes and DNA. These V and J calls are TCRdb output, not the study's own analysis. The sample data list under 400,000 distinct CDR3 sequences, and approximately 10% of these were observed just once. Around 10% of the sample is in the top ten clones.

This entry is derived from a study of CD8 T cells in ankylosing spondylitis (dated by TCRdb to the late 2010s). The study in broad terms: The study profiled T cell receptor beta repertoires in healthy donors and ankylosing spondylitis patients to find disease-linked TCR variants. In total, the full study cohort was made up of over a hundred healthy donors and approximately 27 ankylosing spondylitis patients. Peripheral blood samples were taken, and synovial fluid was additionally collected from ankylosing spondylitis patients. What the research found in general, with its limitations: In peripheral blood, the disease-linked clones were found at relatively low frequencies and had a CD8+ phenotype. A TCR beta motif of eight highly homologous amino acid variants appeared characteristic of blood from ankylosing spondylitis patients. Some TCR beta motif variants had previously been reported in synovial fluid and blood of reactive arthritis patients, which suggested common disease-initiation mechanisms. The disease-linked clones were reported to be significantly enriched in matched synovial fluid samples from ankylosing spondylitis patients.

The CDR3 starts with the cysteine, ends with the phenylalanine, and has 15 residues. The entry retains the CDR3 DNA only, 45 bases that are in frame from base 1. CDR1 and CDR2 were assigned from the germline V gene as SGHTA and FQGNSA. The germline V end is reduced by 5 bases and the J end by 3 bases; junction bases left unmatched: 6. This clonotype was obtained from a female donor with ankylosing spondylitis or in good health (not recorded which). The sequencing sample was made of blood, either unsorted or a sorted T cell fraction (not recorded which). The chain uses TRBV7-2 and TRBJ2-1, with TRBD2 identical over 8 junction bases. The DNA is as follows: TGTGCCAGCAGCCCAGTAGCGGGAAACTACAATGAGCAGTTCTTC. The encoded protein is CASSPVAGNYNEQFF.